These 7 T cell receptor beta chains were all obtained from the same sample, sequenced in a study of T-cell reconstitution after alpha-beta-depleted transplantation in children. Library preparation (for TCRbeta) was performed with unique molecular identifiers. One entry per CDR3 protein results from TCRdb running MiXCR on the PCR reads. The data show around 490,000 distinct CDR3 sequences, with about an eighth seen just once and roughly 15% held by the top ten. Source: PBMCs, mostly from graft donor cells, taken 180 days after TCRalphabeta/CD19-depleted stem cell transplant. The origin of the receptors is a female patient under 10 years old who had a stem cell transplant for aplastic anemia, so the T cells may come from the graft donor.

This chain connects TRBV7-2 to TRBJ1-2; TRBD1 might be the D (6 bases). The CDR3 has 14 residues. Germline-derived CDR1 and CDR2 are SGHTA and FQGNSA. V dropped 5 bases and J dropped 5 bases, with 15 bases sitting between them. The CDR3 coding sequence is TGTGCCAGCAGCCCGGAGCAGGGGTCGTATGGCTACACCTTC. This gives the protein CASSPEQGSYGYTF.

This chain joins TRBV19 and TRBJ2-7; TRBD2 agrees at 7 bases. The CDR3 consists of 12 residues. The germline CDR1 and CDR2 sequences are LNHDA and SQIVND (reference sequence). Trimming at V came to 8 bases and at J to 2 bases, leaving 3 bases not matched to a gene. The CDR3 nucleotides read TGTGCCAGTGCCGGGACTACCTACGAGCAGTACTTC. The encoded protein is CASAGTTYEQYF.

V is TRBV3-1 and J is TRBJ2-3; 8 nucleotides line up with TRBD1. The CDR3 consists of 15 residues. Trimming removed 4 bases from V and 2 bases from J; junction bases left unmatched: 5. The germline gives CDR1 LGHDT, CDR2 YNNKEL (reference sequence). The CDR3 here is CASSRQGTATDTQYF. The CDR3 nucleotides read TGTGCCAGCAGCCGACAGGGGACCGCCACAGATACGCAGTATTTT.

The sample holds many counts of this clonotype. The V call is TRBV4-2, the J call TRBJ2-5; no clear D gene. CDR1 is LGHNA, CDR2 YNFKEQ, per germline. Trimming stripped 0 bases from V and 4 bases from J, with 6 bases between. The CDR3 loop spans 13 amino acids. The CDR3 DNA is TGTGCCAGCAGCCAAGAAGGCCGAGAGACCCAGTACTTC. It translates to CASSQEGRETQYF.

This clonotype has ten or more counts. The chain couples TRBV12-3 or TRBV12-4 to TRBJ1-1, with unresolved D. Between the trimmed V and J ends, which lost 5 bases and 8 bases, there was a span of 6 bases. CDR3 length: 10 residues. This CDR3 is CASSPNEAFF. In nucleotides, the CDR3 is TGTGCCAGCAGTCCGAACGAAGCTTTCTTT.

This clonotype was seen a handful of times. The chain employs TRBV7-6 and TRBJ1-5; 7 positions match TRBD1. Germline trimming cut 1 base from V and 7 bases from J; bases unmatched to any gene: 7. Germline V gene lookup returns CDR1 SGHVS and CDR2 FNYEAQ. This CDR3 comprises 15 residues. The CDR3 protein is CASSLEGASGQPQHF. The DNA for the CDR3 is TGTGCCAGCAGCTTAGAGGGGGCGAGTGGACAGCCCCAGCATTTT. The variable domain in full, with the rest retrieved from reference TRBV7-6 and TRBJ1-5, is GAGVSQSPRYKVTKRGQDVALRCDPISGHVSLYWYRQALGQGPEFLTYFNYEAQQDKSGLPNDRFSAERPEGSISTLTIQRTEQRDSAMYRCASSLEGASGQPQHFGDGTRLSIL.

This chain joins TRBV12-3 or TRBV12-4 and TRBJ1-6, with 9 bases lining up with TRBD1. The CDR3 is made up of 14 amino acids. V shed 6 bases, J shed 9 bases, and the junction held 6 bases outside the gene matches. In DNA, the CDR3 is TGTGCCAGCAGGGAACAGGGGGCAGGTTCACCCCTCCACTTT. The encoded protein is CASREQGAGSPLHF.